What follows are 5 T cell receptor beta chains derived from one specimen sequenced in a study of T cell responses to AZD1222 COVID-19 vaccine. Generated by immunoSEQ multiplex PCR, the TCRdb table keeps only in-frame clones and is missing some. The sample includes over 95,000 clones, 88% seen only once; the top ten take about 15%. Here the sequenced sample was peripheral blood, taken 28 days after the second AZD1222 dose. The receptors were gathered from an adult who received the AZD1222 COVID-19 vaccine.

J is TRBJ1-2 and V is TRBV11-2; D is unresolved. Germline V gives CDR1 SGHAT, CDR2 FQNNGV. CDR3 size: 15 residues. The ends were cut back, 0 bases at V and 2 bases at J, with 10 bases in the middle. The CDR3 sequence is CASSLDLGGNYGYTF. The CDR3 DNA is TGTGCCAGCAGCTTAGATCTGGGAGGCAACTATGGCTACACCTTC. The full variable domain, rest sourced from reference TRBV11-2 and TRBJ1-2, is EAGVAQSPRYKIIEKRQSVAFWCNPISGHATLYWYQQILGQGPKLLIQFQNNGVVDDSQLPKDRFSAERLKGVDSTLKIQPAKLEDSAVYLCASSLDLGGNYGYTFGSGTRLTVV.

The chain couples TRBV5-1 to TRBJ2-1, with a tentative D call TRBD2 (6 bases). Germline CDR1 reads SGHRS; CDR2 reads YFSETQ. The CDR3 runs to 16 residues. V lost 0 bases to trimming and J lost 0 bases, with 10 bases between them. This chain's CDR3 is CASSLAGGPSYNEQFF. Written as DNA, the CDR3 is TGCGCCAGCAGCTTGGCCGGGGGACCCTCCTACAATGAGCAGTTCTTC.

This chain connects TRBV7-8 to TRBJ2-5; 8 bases line up with TRBD2. This CDR3 region has 15 residues. The V gene end was trimmed by 3 bases and the J gene end by 4 bases; junction bases not matched to a gene: 7. Germline V CDR1 and CDR2: SGHVS, FQNEAQ. The CDR3 loop reads CASSLLAGGGETQYF. Written as DNA, the CDR3 is TGTGCCAGCAGCTTGCTAGCGGGCGGCGGAGAGACCCAGTACTTC.

The chain uses TRBV27 and TRBJ1-1, with a possible D match to TRBD1 (6 bases). Deletions cut 0 bases from V and 5 bases from J, with 7 bases between. CDR3 length equals 13 residues. Germline lookup yields CDR1 MNHEY and CDR2 SMNVEV (reference sequence). CDR3 protein: CASSLSQGTEAFF. The CDR3 DNA reads TGTGCCAGCAGTTTATCACAGGGTACTGAAGCTTTCTTT.

In its sample, this clone was seen a few times. The V and J genes are TRBV19 and TRBJ2-1; D unresolved. CDR3 size: 11 residues. V dropped 7 bases and J dropped 1 base, with 2 bases sitting between them. Germline loops: CDR1 LNHDA, CDR2 SQIVND (reference sequence). The CDR3 region has the DNA TGTGCCAGTATTTCCTACAATGAGCAGTTCTTC. Its translation: CASISYNEQFF.